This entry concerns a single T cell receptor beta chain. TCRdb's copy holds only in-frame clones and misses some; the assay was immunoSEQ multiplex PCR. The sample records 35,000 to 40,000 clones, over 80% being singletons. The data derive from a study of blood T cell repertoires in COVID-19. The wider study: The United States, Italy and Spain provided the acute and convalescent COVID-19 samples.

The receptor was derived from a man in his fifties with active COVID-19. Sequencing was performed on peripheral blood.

This chain's CDR3 is CASSLGIGSYEQYF. Written as DNA, the CDR3 is TGTGCCAGCAGCTTAGGTATCGGGTCCTACGAGCAGTACTTC. The chain employs TRBV13 and TRBJ2-7; no clear D gene. Trimming shortened V by 0 bases and J by 1 base, and 7 bases separated the two germline ends. The germline gives CDR1 PRHDT, CDR2 FYEKMQ (reference sequence). The CDR3 runs 14 residues.